This T cell receptor (beta chain) was recovered during a study of blood T cell repertoires in COVID-19. The CDR3 totals 16 residues. The V end lost 2 bases, the J end lost 2 bases, and 14 bases lay between the germline ends. CDR1 and CDR2 from the germline V gene are SGHVS and FNYEAQ. Some clones are missing from TCRdb's copy, which holds only in-frame ones; the method was immunoSEQ multiplex PCR. The table lists about 400,000 clones, roughly 88% of them singletons. This chain links TRBV7-6 with TRBJ2-3, with D perhaps TRBD2 (6 bases). The specimen sequenced was peripheral blood. This sequence originates from a woman in her 30s with active or convalescent COVID-19. The CDR3 nucleotides read TGTGCCAGCAGCTTAATGCCCCTAGCGAACACAGATACGCAGTATTTT. Translated: CASSLMPLANTDTQYF.